The 26 T cell receptor beta chains below come from one sample, sequenced in a study of cytomegalovirus exposure and HLA in healthy donors. Profiling relied on immunoSEQ multiplex PCR, and the TCRdb table lists in-frame clones only, not all of them. The repertoire has 150,000 to 200,000 clones, about 84% of them found once; the top ten carry about 1.5%. The sequenced sample consisted of PBMCs. The receptors were sampled from a woman younger than 35 in good health and CMV-seronegative.

This clone appeared a single time. The V and J genes are TRBV30 and TRBJ1-5; D perhaps matches TRBD1 (5 bases). Germline V lookup: CDR1 GTSNPN, CDR2 SVGIG (reference sequence). Trimming removed 0 bases from V and 11 bases from J, with 17 bases in between. The CDR3 consists of 14 residues. The CDR3 here is CAWSVQAGFRTQHF. The CDR3, as DNA: TGTGCCTGGAGTGTACAAGCAGGGTTTAGGACCCAGCATTTT.

The chain links TRBV6-5 to TRBJ2-7, with TRBD2 matching 10 bases. CDR1 and CDR2 (germline): MNHEY, SVGAGI. Trimming cost V 6 bases and J 5 bases; bases outside gene matches: 7. The CDR3 has 14 amino acids. This CDR3 is CASRASGRFDEQYF. The CDR3 nucleotides read TGTGCCAGCAGGGCTAGCGGGAGATTTGACGAGCAGTACTTC.

This chain uses TRBV6-1 with TRBJ1-5, with D possibly being TRBD1 (5 bases). V was clipped by 4 bases and J by 6 bases, with 22 bases between them. This CDR3 comprises 17 residues. CDR1 and CDR2 from the germline V gene are MNHNS and SASEGT. The CDR3 sequence is CASSGGTGVEGSQPQHF. CDR3 nucleotides: TGTGCCAGCAGTGGGGGAACGGGGGTTGAAGGGAGTCAGCCCCAGCATTTT.

The chain combines TRBV19 with TRBJ1-1, with a weak D call TRBD1 (5 bases). V dropped 4 bases and J dropped 3 bases, with 9 bases sitting between them. This CDR3 contains 13 residues. Per germline, CDR1 LNHDA and CDR2 SQIVND (reference sequence). The CDR3 is CASSREGYTEAFF. CDR3 DNA sequence: TGTGCCAGTAGTAGGGAGGGGTACACTGAAGCTTTCTTT.

This clone appeared once. J is TRBJ2-7 and V is TRBV28; TRBD1 might be the D (6 bases). Trimming removed 10 bases at V and 3 bases at J, with 19 bases between. The germline CDR1 and CDR2 sequences are MDHEN and SYDVKM. The CDR3 totals 14 residues. CDR3 protein: CATEGDPRFYEQYF. The DNA for the CDR3 is TGTGCCACCGAGGGGGATCCCAGGTTCTACGAGCAGTACTTC.

V gene TRBV5-1 combines with J gene TRBJ2-1; D remains ambiguous. The CDR3 has 15 amino acids. CDR1 and CDR2 (germline): SGHRS, YFSETQ. V lost 4 bases to trimming and J lost 6 bases, with 17 bases between them. CDR3 DNA: TGCGCCAGCAGCCTTCAGTGGGCCGGTGGCAATGAGCAGTTCTTC. Its translation: CASSLQWAGGNEQFF.

This clone was seen only once. The chain recombines TRBV5-1 with TRBJ2-7, with a possible D match to TRBD2 (7 bases). The germline gives CDR1 SGHRS, CDR2 YFSETQ. Trimming cost V 6 bases and J 0 bases, with 19 bases left between them. The CDR3 extends over 16 amino acids. The CDR3 region is CASTPWGAGASYEQYF. DNA of the CDR3: TGCGCCAGCACCCCCTGGGGGGCGGGAGCCTCCTACGAGCAGTACTTC.

J is TRBJ2-7 and V is TRBV7-2; D remains unclear. CDR1 and CDR2 from the germline V gene are SGHTA and FQGNSA. V was shortened by 5 bases and J by 4 bases, with 18 bases between the two germline ends. The CDR3 contains 15 residues. The CDR3 nucleotides read TGTGCCAGCAGCCCCCAAGCGCAGTATCGGTACGAGCAGTACTTC. Protein sequence: CASSPQAQYRYEQYF. Based on the CDR3 plus reference TRBV7-2 and TRBJ2-7, the full variable domain is GAGVSQSPSNKVTEKGKDVELRCDPISGHTALYWYRQSLGQGLEFLIYFQGNSAPDKSGLPSDRFSAERTGGSVSTLTIQRTQQEDSAVYLCASSPQAQYRYEQYFGPGTRLTVT.

The chain links TRBV2 to TRBJ2-2; 8 bases map to TRBD1. The CDR3 runs to 16 residues. V lost 2 bases to trimming and J lost 0 bases; unmatched junction nucleotides: 2. Germline CDR1 and CDR2: SNHLY and FYNNEI. The CDR3 loop is CASSEQGAANTGELFF. For the CDR3, the DNA is TGTGCCAGCAGTGAACAGGGGGCTGCGAACACCGGGGAGCTGTTTTTT.

This sequence joins TRBV5-4 and TRBJ2-7, with 9 bases matching TRBD1. The ends lost 0 bases at V and 4 bases at J; junction bases unmatched: 2. Per the germline V gene, CDR1 is SGHNT and CDR2 is YYREEE (reference sequence). This CDR3 contains 14 residues. This CDR3 reads CASSLVGTGYEQYF. CDR3 in DNA: TGTGCCAGCAGCTTGGTTGGGACAGGGTACGAGCAGTACTTC.

The chain joins TRBV18 to TRBJ1-3; tentatively, D is TRBD1 (6 bases). CDR3 length: 15 residues. Trimming removed 5 bases at V and 3 bases at J, with 14 bases between. CDR1 KGHSH and CDR2 LQKENI come from the germline V gene. This CDR3 reads CASSSALTGGNTIYF. In DNA form, the CDR3 reads TGTGCCAGCTCATCAGCTTTGACAGGTGGAAACACCATATATTTT.

The rearrangement links TRBV23-1 to TRBJ2-3; D might be TRBD2 (7 bases). Being an ORF, TRBV23-1 has a function that is uncertain. The V end was cut by 7 bases, the J end by 2 bases, with 16 bases between. The length of the CDR3 is 15 residues. CDR3 coding DNA: TGCGCCAGCACCAGGCGACGGGGGGCCACAGATACGCAGTATTTT. Encoded protein: CASTRRRGATDTQYF.

The rearrangement uses TRBV28 and TRBJ1-2, with D tentatively TRBD1 (6 bases). The CDR3 extends over 15 amino acids. CDR1 and CDR2 (germline): MDHEN, SYDVKM. The V gene lost 10 bases and the J gene lost 1 base, with 19 bases spanning the gap. The DNA of the CDR3 is TGTGCCACCCGACCCCAGGGACACAATAACTATGGCTACACCTTC. Protein: CATRPQGHNNYGYTF.

The rearrangement joins TRBV28 to TRBJ1-5; 7 bases line up with TRBD1. Trimming took 10 bases from V and 4 from J; bases not matched to a gene: 7. The V gene's germline CDR1 is MDHEN and CDR2 SYDVKM. The CDR3 totals 13 residues. This CDR3 is CAIKTGANQPQHF. The CDR3 DNA is TGTGCCATAAAAACAGGGGCTAATCAGCCCCAGCATTTT.

The V and J genes are TRBV6-1 and TRBJ2-5, with TRBD1 matching over 12 bases. The V gene's germline CDR1 is MNHNS and CDR2 SASEGT. This CDR3 has 17 amino acids. V gave up 4 bases and J gave up 1 base; unmatched junction bases: 7. This CDR3 is CASSGGQGAQVQETQYF. CDR3 DNA sequence: TGTGCCAGCAGTGGGGGACAGGGGGCGCAGGTCCAAGAGACCCAGTACTTC.

The V call is TRBV7-2, the J call TRBJ2-3; D is ambiguous. V lost 3 bases, J lost 2 bases, and 12 bases lay in between. CDR1 is SGHTA, CDR2 FQGNSA, per germline. CDR3 size: 15 residues. CDR3 amino acids: CASSFIPSFTDTQYF. The CDR3 DNA sequence: TGTGCCAGCAGCTTTATTCCGAGTTTCACAGATACGCAGTATTTT. The variable domain in full, with the rest retrieved from reference TRBV7-2 and TRBJ2-3, is GAGVSQSPSNKVTEKGKDVELRCDPISGHTALYWYRQSLGQGLEFLIYFQGNSAPDKSGLPSDRFSAERTGGSVSTLTIQRTQQEDSAVYLCASSFIPSFTDTQYFGPGTRLTVL.

This sequence joins TRBV29-1 and TRBJ2-5, with D uncertain. Trimming took off 5 bases at V and 1 base at J, with 8 bases between the two ends. The CDR3 extends over 12 amino acids. Per the germline V gene, CDR1 is SQVTM and CDR2 is ANQGSEA. CDR3 amino acids: CSVSQTQETQYF. Written as DNA, the CDR3 is TGCAGCGTTTCACAAACCCAAGAGACCCAGTACTTC.

The CDR3 DNA reads as TGCGCCAGCAGCCAAGGTCCACCACCACAACGACAGGGTGTCTCCTACGAGCAGTACTTC. This codes for CASSQGPPPQRQGVSYEQYF. This chain joins TRBV4-1 and TRBJ2-7; 7 bases line up with TRBD1. This CDR3 region has 20 residues. The V gene's germline CDR1 is MGHRA and CDR2 YSYEKL. The V gene end was trimmed by 1 base and the J gene end by 0 bases; junction bases not matched to a gene: 18.

The gene calls are TRBV30 and TRBJ2-2; 7 bases align to TRBD2. The CDR3 runs 15 residues. Germline-derived CDR1 and CDR2 are GTSNPN and SVGIG (reference sequence). The CDR3 nucleotides are TGTGCTTCCGCTTTAGGACTAGCGAACACCGGGGAGCTGTTTTTT. Residues: CASALGLANTGELFF.

The chain employs TRBV5-1 and TRBJ2-5; 8 bases are a match to TRBD2. V gave up 7 bases and J gave up 1 base; unmatched junction bases: 12. From germline, CDR1 is SGHRS and CDR2 YFSETQ. The CDR3 is 16 amino acids. The CDR3 region is CASDLGGSGTQETQYF. The CDR3 DNA is TGCGCCAGCGACTTGGGGGGTAGCGGGACCCAAGAGACCCAGTACTTC.

The chain uses TRBV14 and TRBJ1-2, with 8 positions matching TRBD1. Trimming removed 3 bases from V and 5 bases from J; junction bases left unmatched: 11. The CDR3 length is 16 residues. Germline V gene lookup returns CDR1 SGHDN and CDR2 FVKESK. DNA of the CDR3: TGTGCCAGCAGCCACTTTCGGGACAGGCCCTTTTATGGCTACACCTTC. Protein sequence: CASSHFRDRPFYGYTF.

About this clone itself: Because it lacks the conserved phenylalanine or tryptophan at the end, this CDR3 is likely a read error. The limits of the CDR3 on the DNA are not certain, so only TCRdb's listed CDR3 is given. The rearrangement uses TRBV5-1 and TRBJ2-7; TRBD2, the table's D call, was not compared with the DNA. 8 amino acids form the CDR3, both terminal residues included. CDR1 and CDR2 from the germline V gene are SGHRS and YFSETQ. Here the CDR3 reads CATEGRPL.

The chain links TRBV7-9 to TRBJ2-7; D is possibly TRBD2 (6 bases). The length of the CDR3 is 13 residues. Per germline, CDR1 SEHNR and CDR2 FQNEAQ (reference sequence). Trimming left V 7 bases short and J 4 bases short, with 14 bases between. CDR3 sequence reads: CASKGTLGYEQYF. The CDR3 DNA reads as TGTGCCAGCAAAGGGACTCTCGGGTACGAGCAGTACTTC.

V usage is TRBV15 and J usage is TRBJ2-3; a possible D gene is TRBD2 (6 bases). V lost 3 bases to trimming and J lost 6 bases, with 16 bases between them. Germline CDR1 and CDR2: LNHNV and YYDKDF (reference sequence). The CDR3 totals 15 residues. The chain's CDR3 is CATSSTRGPGDTQYF. The CDR3, as DNA: TGTGCCACCAGCAGCACGCGGGGTCCCGGGGATACGCAGTATTTT.

This sequence joins TRBV2 and TRBJ2-7, with 8 bases fitting TRBD1. The trim removed 2 bases at V and 4 bases at J, leaving 7 bases unmatched. The CDR3 is 15 residues long. Germline CDR1 is SNHLY and CDR2 is FYNNEI. In DNA form, the CDR3 reads TGTGCCAGCAGTGAACAGGGGGCGCTTAGGTACGAGCAGTACTTC. Residues: CASSEQGALRYEQYF.

The V gene is TRBV5-8, the J gene TRBJ1-5, with 7 bases aligning to TRBD1. CDR1 and CDR2 (germline): SGHTS, YDEGEE. The length of the CDR3 is 15 residues. V shed 4 bases, J shed 3 bases, and the junction held 7 bases outside the gene matches. This CDR3 is CASSRGDSLNQPQHF. CDR3 DNA sequence: TGTGCCAGCAGCCGAGGGGACAGCCTCAATCAGCCCCAGCATTTT.